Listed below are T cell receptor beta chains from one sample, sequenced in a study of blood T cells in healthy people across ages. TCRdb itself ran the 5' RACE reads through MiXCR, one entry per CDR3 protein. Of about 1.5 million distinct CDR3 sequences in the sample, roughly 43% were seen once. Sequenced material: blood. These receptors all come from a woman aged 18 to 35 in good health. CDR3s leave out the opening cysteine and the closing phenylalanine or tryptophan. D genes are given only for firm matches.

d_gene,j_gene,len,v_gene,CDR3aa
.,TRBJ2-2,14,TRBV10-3,AIREYGRANTGELF
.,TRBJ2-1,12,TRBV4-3,ASSQGLLANEQF
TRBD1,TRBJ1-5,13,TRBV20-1,SARDPGQGSQPQH
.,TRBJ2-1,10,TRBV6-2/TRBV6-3,ASSTGSGEQF
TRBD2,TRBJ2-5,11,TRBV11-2,ASSFTPGGEQY
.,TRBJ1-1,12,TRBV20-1,SARYLDRNTEAF
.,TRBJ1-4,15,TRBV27,ASSPRTATSTNEKLF
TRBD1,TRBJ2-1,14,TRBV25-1,ASRRPQGARRDEQF
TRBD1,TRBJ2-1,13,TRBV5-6,ASSTGTGWYNEQF
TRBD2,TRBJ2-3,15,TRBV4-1,ASSPTTSGGRTDTQY
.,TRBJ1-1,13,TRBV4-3,ASSQSARFRTEAF
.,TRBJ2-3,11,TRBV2,ASRTGTPRTQY
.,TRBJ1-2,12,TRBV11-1,ASSSRGVWYGYT
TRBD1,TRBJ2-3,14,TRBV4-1,ASSPMGQGAADTQY
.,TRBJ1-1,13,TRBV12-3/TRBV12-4,VSSPDRQWDTEAF
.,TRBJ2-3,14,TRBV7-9,ASSPADFRVTATQY
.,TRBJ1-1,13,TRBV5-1,ASSLAKDTDTEAF
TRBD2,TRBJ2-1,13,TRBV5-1,ASSLDGGAYNEQF
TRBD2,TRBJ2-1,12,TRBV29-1,SALGGGTVNEQF
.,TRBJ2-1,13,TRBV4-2,ASSQMPGTYNEQF
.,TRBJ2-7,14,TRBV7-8,ASSLKRVGSTREQY
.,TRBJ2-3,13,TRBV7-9,ASSLPGAATDTQY